This TCR beta chain stems from a study of T cell responses to AZD1222 COVID-19 vaccine. Study-level points and caveats: Donors in the cohort were predominantly white British and more often female, and clonal diversity was possibly underestimated.

Using immunoSEQ multiplex PCR, the repertoire was profiled, and TCRdb retains in-frame clones only, with some absent. Seen here are 150,000 to 200,000 clones, around 92% observed once, and the top ten hold around 1%. This clone was found a few times. Its antigen is undetermined. This CDR3 is built from 11 residues. Trimming removed 7 bases at V and 3 bases at J, with 10 bases between. Germline V lookup: CDR1 DFQATT, CDR2 SNEGSKA (reference sequence). This specimen was peripheral blood, taken 28 days after the second AZD1222 dose. The sequence came from an adult who received the AZD1222 COVID-19 vaccine. The chain carries TRBV20-1 and TRBJ2-7; D is possibly TRBD2 (6 bases). The CDR3 DNA follows: TGCAGTGTCTCGGGACTCTACGAGCAGTACTTC. As protein: CSVSGLYEQYF.